This T cell receptor (beta chain) was found in a study of T cells after yellow fever vaccination. Synthesis of TCR cDNA relied on 5'RACE template switching, which attached a universal primer site and UMIs. TCRdb used MiXCR to reprocess the 5' RACE reads, holding one entry per CDR3 protein. The profile covers about 260,000 distinct CDR3 sequences, with 13% appearing a single time and 0.5% to 0.6% taken by the ten largest. As to this clonotype: What it binds is not known.

Study-level points and caveats: When the response was secondary, it was weaker but reached its peak faster, day 5 versus 15. Among all clonotypes, a small share was observed in both CD4 and CD8 compartments.

The sequencing here drew on CD4+ T cells sorted from PBMCs, taken 45 days after the yellow fever booster vaccination. The receptor comes from a man aged 25 to 45 who received the YFV17D yellow fever vaccine.

CDR3 bases: TGCAGTGCTAGAAGGGACCCCACGCAAGAGACCCAGTACTTC. This encodes CSARRDPTQETQYF. V is TRBV20-1 and J is TRBJ2-5, with D perhaps assigned TRBD1 or TRBD2 (5 bases each). The germline CDR1 and CDR2 sequences are DFQATT and SNEGSKA (reference sequence). CDR3 size: 14 residues. V dropped 2 bases and J dropped 2 bases, with 12 bases sitting between them.